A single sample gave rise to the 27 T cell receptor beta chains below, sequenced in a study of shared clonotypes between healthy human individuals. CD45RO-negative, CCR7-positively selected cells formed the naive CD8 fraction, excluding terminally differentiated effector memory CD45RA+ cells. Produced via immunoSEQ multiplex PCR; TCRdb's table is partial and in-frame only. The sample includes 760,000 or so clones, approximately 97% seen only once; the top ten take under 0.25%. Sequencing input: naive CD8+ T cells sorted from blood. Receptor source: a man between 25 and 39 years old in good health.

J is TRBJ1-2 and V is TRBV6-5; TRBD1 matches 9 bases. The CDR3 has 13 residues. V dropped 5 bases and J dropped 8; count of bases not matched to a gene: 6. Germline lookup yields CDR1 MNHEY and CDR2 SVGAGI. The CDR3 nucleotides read TGTGCCAGCAGTAAAGGGACAGGGCGCGGCTACACCTTC. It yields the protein CASSKGTGRGYTF.

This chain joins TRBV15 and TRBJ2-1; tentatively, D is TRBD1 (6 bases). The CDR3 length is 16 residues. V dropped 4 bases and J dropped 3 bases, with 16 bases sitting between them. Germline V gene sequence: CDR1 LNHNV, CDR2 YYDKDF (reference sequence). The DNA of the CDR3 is TGTGCCACCAGCACAGGGGCCCTATCCCTCTACAATGAGCAGTTCTTC. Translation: CATSTGALSLYNEQFF. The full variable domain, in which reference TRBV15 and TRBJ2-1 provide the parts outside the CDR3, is DAMVIQNPRYQVTQFGKPVTLSCSQTLNHNVMYWYQQKSSQAPKLLFHYYDKDFNNEADTPDNFQSRRPNTSFCFLDIRSPGLGDTAMYLCATSTGALSLYNEQFFGPGTRLTVL.

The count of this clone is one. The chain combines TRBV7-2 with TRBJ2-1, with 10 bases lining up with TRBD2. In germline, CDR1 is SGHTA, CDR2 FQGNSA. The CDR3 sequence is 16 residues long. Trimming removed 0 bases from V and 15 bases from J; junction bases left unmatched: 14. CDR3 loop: CASSLAPGLAGAPPFF. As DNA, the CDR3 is TGTGCCAGCAGCTTAGCCCCTGGTCTAGCGGGAGCGCCCCCGTTCTTC.

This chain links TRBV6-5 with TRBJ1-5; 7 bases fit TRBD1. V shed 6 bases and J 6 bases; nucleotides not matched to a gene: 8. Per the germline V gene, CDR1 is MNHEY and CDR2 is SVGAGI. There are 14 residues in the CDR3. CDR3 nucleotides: TGTGCCAGCAGCAAGACAGGGTTAGGTCAGCCCCAGCATTTT. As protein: CASSKTGLGQPQHF.

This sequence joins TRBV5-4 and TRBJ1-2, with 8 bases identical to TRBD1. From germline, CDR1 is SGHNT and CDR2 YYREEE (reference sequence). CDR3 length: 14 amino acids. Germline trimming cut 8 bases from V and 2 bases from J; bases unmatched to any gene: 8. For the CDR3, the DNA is TGTGCCAGTCGACAGGGGATCGAGAACTATGGCTACACCTTC. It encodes CASRQGIENYGYTF.

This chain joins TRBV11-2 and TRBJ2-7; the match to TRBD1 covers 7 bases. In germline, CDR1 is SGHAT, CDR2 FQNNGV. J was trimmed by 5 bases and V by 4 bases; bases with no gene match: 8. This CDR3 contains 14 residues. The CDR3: CASSSIQGLDEQYF. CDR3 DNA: TGTGCCAGCAGCTCCATACAGGGGCTGGACGAGCAGTACTTC.

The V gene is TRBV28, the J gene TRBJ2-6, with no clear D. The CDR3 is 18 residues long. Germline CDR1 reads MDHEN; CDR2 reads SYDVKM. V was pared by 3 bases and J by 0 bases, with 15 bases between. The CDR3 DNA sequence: TGTGCCAGCAGTTTTCGAACGGAGTTCAGCTCTGGGGCCAACGTCCTGACTTTC. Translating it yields CASSFRTEFSSGANVLTF.

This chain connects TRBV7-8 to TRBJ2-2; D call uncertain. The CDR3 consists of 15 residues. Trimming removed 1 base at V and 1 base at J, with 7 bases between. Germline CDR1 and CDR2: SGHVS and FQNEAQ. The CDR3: CASSLELRNTGELFF. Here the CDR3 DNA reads TGTGCCAGCAGCTTAGAGCTTAGGAACACCGGGGAGCTGTTTTTT.

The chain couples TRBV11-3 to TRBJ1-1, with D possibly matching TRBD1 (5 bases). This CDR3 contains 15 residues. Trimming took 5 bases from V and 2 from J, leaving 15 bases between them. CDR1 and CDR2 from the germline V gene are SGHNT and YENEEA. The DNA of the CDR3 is TGTGCCAGCAGCCCTCGGATAAGGGGAAACACTGAAGCTTTCTTT. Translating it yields CASSPRIRGNTEAFF. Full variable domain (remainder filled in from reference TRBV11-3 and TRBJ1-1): EAGVVQSPRYKIIEKKQPVAFWCNPISGHNTLYWYLQNLGQGPELLIRYENEEAVDDSQLPKDRFSAERLKGVDSTLKIQPAELGDSAVYLCASSPRIRGNTEAFFGQGTRLTVV.

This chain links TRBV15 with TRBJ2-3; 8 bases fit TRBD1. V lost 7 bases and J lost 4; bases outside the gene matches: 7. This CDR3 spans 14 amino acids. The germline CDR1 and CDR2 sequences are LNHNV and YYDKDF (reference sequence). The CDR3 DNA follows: TGTGCCACCATACAGGGGGAGGTTGCAGATACGCAGTATTTT. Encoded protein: CATIQGEVADTQYF.

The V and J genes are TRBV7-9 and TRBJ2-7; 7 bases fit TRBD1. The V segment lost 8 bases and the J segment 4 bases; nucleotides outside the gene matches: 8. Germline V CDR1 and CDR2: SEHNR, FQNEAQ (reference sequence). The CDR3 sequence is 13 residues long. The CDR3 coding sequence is TGTGCCAGCGTTGCAGGGGGTGTGTACGAGCAGTACTTC. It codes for CASVAGGVYEQYF.

The CDR3 bases are TGTGCCAGCAGTCCGACAGGGCGAGGAAACACCATATATTTT. Its translation: CASSPTGRGNTIYF. This chain links TRBV6-5 with TRBJ1-3; TRBD1 agrees at 7 bases. Per the germline V gene, CDR1 is MNHEY and CDR2 is SVGAGI. V shed 5 bases, J shed 4 bases, and the junction held 5 bases outside the gene matches. CDR3 length equals 14 residues.

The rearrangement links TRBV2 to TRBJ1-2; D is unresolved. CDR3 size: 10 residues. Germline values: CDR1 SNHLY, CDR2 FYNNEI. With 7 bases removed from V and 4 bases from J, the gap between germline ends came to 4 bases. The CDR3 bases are TGTGCCAGCAATGGCTATGGCTACACCTTC. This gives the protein CASNGYGYTF.

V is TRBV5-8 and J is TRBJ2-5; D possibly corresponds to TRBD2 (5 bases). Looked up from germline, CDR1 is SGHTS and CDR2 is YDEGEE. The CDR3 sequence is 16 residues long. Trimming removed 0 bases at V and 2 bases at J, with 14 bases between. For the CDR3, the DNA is TGTGCCAGCAGCTTGGGGACGACTAAGATACAAGAGACCCAGTACTTC. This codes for CASSLGTTKIQETQYF.

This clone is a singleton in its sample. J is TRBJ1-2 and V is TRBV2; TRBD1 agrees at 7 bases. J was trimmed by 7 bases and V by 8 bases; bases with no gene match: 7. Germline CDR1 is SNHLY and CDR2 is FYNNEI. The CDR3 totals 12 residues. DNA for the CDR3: TGTGCCAGCCTACAGGGGTGGAGTGGCTACACCTTC. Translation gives CASLQGWSGYTF.

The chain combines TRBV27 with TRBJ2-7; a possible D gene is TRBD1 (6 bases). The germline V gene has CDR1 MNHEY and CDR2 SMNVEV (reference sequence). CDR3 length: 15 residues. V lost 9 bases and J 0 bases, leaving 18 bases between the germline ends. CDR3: CASGVSGHLSYEQYF. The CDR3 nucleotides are TGTGCCAGTGGGGTTTCGGGACACCTCTCCTACGAGCAGTACTTC.

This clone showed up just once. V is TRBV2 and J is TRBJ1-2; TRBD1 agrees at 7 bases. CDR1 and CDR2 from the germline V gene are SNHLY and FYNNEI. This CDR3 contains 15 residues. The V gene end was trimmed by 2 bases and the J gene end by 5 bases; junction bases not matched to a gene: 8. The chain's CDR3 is CASSETKGARYGYTF. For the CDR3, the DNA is TGTGCCAGCAGTGAAACAAAGGGGGCGCGGTATGGCTACACCTTC.

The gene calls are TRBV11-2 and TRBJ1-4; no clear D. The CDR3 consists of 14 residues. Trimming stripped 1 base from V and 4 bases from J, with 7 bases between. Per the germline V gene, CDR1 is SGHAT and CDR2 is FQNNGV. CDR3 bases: TGTGCCAGCAGCTTAGGCGGACTTAATGAAAAACTGTTTTTT. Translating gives CASSLGGLNEKLFF.

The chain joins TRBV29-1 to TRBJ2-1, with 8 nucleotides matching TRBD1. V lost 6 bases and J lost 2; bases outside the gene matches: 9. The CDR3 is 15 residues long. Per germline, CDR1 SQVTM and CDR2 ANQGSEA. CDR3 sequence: CSVAGGANPYNEQFF. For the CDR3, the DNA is TGCAGCGTCGCAGGGGGCGCGAATCCCTACAATGAGCAGTTCTTC.

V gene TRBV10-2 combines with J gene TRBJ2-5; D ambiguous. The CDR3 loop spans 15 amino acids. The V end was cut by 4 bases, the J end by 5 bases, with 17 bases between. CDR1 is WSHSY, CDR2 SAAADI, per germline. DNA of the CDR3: TGCGCCAGCAGTGGAACGCGATCCTTCAGGGAGACCCAGTACTTC. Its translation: CASSGTRSFRETQYF.

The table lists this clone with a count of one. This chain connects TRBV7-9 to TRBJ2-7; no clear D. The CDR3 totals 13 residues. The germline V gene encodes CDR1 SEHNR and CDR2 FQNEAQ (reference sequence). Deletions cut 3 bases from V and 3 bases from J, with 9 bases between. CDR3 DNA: TGTGCCAGCAGCTTGACTCCTAACTACGAGCAGTACTTC. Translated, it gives CASSLTPNYEQYF.

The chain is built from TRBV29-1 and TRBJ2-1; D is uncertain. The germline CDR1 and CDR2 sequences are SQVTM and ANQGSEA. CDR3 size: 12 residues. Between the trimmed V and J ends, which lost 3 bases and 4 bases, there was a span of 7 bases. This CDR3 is CSVEWRYNEQFF. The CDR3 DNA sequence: TGCAGCGTTGAGTGGAGATACAATGAGCAGTTCTTC.

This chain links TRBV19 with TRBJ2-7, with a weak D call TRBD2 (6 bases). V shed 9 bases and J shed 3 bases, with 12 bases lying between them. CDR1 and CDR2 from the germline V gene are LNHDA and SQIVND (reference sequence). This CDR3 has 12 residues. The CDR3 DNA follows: TGTGCCAGGATCCGGGGACTCTACGAGCAGTACTTC. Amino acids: CARIRGLYEQYF.

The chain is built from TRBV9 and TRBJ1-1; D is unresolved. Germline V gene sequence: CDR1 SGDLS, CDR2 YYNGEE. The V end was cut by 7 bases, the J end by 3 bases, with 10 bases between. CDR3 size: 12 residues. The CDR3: CASGRPDTEAFF. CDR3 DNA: TGTGCCAGCGGACGCCCCGACACTGAAGCTTTCTTT.

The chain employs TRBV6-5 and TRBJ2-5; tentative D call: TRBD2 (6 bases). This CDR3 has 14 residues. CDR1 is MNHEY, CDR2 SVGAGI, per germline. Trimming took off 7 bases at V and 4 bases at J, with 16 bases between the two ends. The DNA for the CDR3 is TGTGCCAGCACCCCAACGTTGGGACTAGAGACCCAGTACTTC. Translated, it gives CASTPTLGLETQYF.

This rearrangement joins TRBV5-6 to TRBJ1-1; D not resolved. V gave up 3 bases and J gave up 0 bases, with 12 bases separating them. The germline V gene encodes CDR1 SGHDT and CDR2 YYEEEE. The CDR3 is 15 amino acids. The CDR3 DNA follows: TGTGCCAGCAGCTACTCGACAAATATGAACACTGAAGCTTTCTTT. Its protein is CASSYSTNMNTEAFF.

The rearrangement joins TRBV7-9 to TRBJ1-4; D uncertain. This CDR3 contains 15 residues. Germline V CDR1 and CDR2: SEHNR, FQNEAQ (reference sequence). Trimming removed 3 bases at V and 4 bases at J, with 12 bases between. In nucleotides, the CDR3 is TGTGCCAGCAGCTTTAGAGTAGGATATAATGAAAAACTGTTTTTT. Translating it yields CASSFRVGYNEKLFF.